This T cell receptor beta chain came from a study of blood T cell repertoires in COVID-19. At the level of the study: Italy, Spain and the United States were the sources of the convalescent and acute COVID-19 samples. T cells, B-cell-depleted T cells, or PBMCs provided the cDNA or gDNA that served as material.

Original processing notes: Reference gene primer amplification gave estimated nucleated cell counts. Profiling relied on immunoSEQ multiplex PCR, and the TCRdb table lists in-frame clones only, not all of them. The DNA gave D and trimming, while V, J and clone size come from that table. The table has roughly 200,000 clones, more than 70% seen once. After removal of 7 bases from V and 0 bases from J, the junction contained 6 bases not matched to a gene. The CDR3 covers 14 residues. Germline V gives CDR1 SGHNT, CDR2 YYREEE (reference sequence). The rearrangement links TRBV5-4 to TRBJ2-7; 8 nucleotides line up with TRBD1. This sequence was found in a man between 18 and 35 years old with active or convalescent COVID-19. Input material: peripheral blood. The CDR3 DNA follows: TGTGCCAGCGGACAGGGACCCTTCTCCTACGAGCAGTACTTC. It encodes CASGQGPFSYEQYF.